This TCR beta chain comes out of a study of cytomegalovirus exposure and HLA in healthy donors. Unmatched junction bases numbered 7, after V lost 1 base and J lost 9 bases. Germline V lookup: CDR1 GTSNPN, CDR2 SVGIG (reference sequence). This CDR3 spans 15 amino acids. With 60 Vbeta and 13 Jbeta primers, the PCR was carried out. Assay used: immunoSEQ multiplex PCR; TCRdb lists only in-frame clones, some missing. The sample yields 200,000 to 300,000 clones, about four fifths seen once. In its sample, this clone was seen a few times. The gene calls are TRBV30 and TRBJ2-4; 12 bases agree with TRBD1. The receptor was isolated from a woman aged 40-49 years in good health and CMV-seropositive. Specimen: PBMCs. The CDR3 nucleotides are TGTGCCTGGAGTGGGGGGGGACAGGGGGCTAGCATTCAGTACTTC. The encoded protein is CAWSGGGQGASIQYF.